The present TCR beta chain was sequenced within a study of blood T cell repertoires in COVID-19. The overall study: COVID-19 samples from acute and convalescent phases originated in the United States, Italy and Spain.

Original processing notes: Estimation of nucleated cell counts was performed using reference gene primer amplification. Sequencing used immunoSEQ multiplex PCR; TCRdb keeps in-frame clones, though not all of them. V, J and clone size are taken as reported in that table, and D and trimming were inferred from the DNA itself. The table lists roughly 360,000 clones, about 80% of them singletons. This clonotype was sampled from a human donor with acute or convalescent COVID-19. The donor label of this sample is uncertain. The sequencing input was peripheral blood.

The CDR3 nucleotides read TGTGCCAGCTCACCTAGCCAGAACACTGAAGCTTTCTTT. Translated: CASSPSQNTEAFF. The chain joins TRBV18 to TRBJ1-1; D uncertain. V lost 3 bases and J lost 1, with 6 bases in between. There are 13 residues in the CDR3. CDR1 is KGHSH and CDR2 is LQKENI in the germline V gene.